This record looks at one T cell receptor beta chain sequence and its context. This clonotype was seen a handful of times. What antigen it recognizes has not been identified. The record has no base qualities; no much larger clone is one base away. Ficoll-Paque density gradient centrifugation was the method used to isolate PBMCs. From the cysteine up to the phenylalanine, the CDR3 has a length of 15 residues. The only DNA kept is the CDR3, 45 bases in frame from the first base. V was cut back by 3 bases and J by 5 bases, leaving a gap of 13 bases between them. The data originate from a study of T-cell memory formation after mild COVID-19 (dated by TCRdb to the early 2020s). Background on the whole study: TCR sequence clusters from the two donors were largely donor specific. The cohort comprised two young, previously healthy adult volunteers, one female and one male. Longitudinal TCRalpha and TCRbeta repertoire sequencing tracked T-cell clones expanding and contracting after mild COVID-19 in two donors. Points the paper makes about the study in general: Whether the second-wave clones peaking on day 37 were SARS-CoV-2 specific was not confirmed. Clones contracting from day 15 to 85 had balanced CD4/CD8 phenotypes, while a second wave expanding from day 15 to 37 was biased towards CD4+. Some responding clones were detected in pre-infection memory, suggesting pre-existing cross-reactive memory T cells joined the SARS-CoV-2 response. Contracting CD4+ clones appeared mostly in the CM and EM memory subsets, whereas CD8+ clones were enriched in EMRA. The study covered only a couple of mild cases, and larger cohorts including severe cases with pre-infection samples were considered necessary.

Instrument on record: Illumina NovaSeq 6000. Using 5'RACE with constant-segment primers, TCRalpha and TCRbeta cDNA libraries were constructed, with sample barcodes and unique molecular identifiers added in the process. RNA was extracted from every sample with Trizol reagent. The libraries were amplified in two PCR steps, and the second step added a second sample barcode and Illumina TruSeq adapters. Sequencing of libraries was performed on an Illumina NovaSeq with 2 x 150 bp paired-end reads. Per the original workflow: Reads were demultiplexed and collapsed into UMI-guided consensus sequences with migec v1.2.7. Using mixcr v2.1.11, UMI consensuses were aligned to TRA and TRB V and J templates and then assembled into clonotypes. A clonotype was counted as expanded or contracted only if both edgeR and NoisET called the change significant, with noise models trained on biological replicates. edgeR calls used a false discovery rate-adjusted p below 0.01 and a log2 fold-change threshold of 1. PCA with hierarchical clustering of max-normalized trajectories of the 1000 most abundant clonotypes was used as exploratory dynamics analysis. Separately sequenced CD4+ and CD8+ repertoires were used to assign a CD4 or CD8 phenotype to each responding clone. The raw public reads went through TCRdb reprocessing: fastp at Q25, MiXCR clone calling, in-frame beta chains kept. Each entry is one CDR3 protein sequence, shown with its most common DNA and genes. These V and J calls rely on TCRdb rather than the paper's analysis. Within this sample are roughly 130,000 distinct CDR3 sequences, with more than 15% of them counted one time only. The leading ten clones occupy approximately 13% of the sample.

The source material was PBMCs or a T cell subset sorted from them (not recorded which). This TCR was recovered from an adult woman who had mild COVID-19 (a few samples of this study predate the infection). The sample titles of this study are shuffled in the database, so cell type and time point are left out; the donor was told from shared clones. The chain is made from TRBV12-3 or TRBV12-4 and TRBJ2-2; the D gene lacks a confident call. The DNA is TGTGCCAGCAGTTTCGCCTGGGTTGGTACCGGGGAGCTGTTTTTT. Its translation reads: CASSFAWVGTGELFF.